What follows are 7 T cell receptor beta chains derived from one specimen sequenced in a study of blood T cell repertoires in COVID-19. TCRdb's table, derived via immunoSEQ multiplex PCR, lists solely in-frame clones and lacks some. Found here are tens of thousands of clones, around 72% of them singletons; the top ten hold just under 15%. The sequenced sample was peripheral blood. The source is a human donor with active or convalescent COVID-19. The donor label of this sample is uncertain.

This chain links TRBV19 with TRBJ1-3; 8 bases line up with TRBD1. V shed 6 bases and J 3 bases; nucleotides not matched to a gene: 7. The germline CDR1 and CDR2 sequences are LNHDA and SQIVND (reference sequence). This CDR3 is built from 15 residues. CDR3 coding DNA: TGTGCCAGTAGACCCACAGGGGGTGGTGGAAACACCATATATTTT. Translating it yields CASRPTGGGGNTIYF.

This clone was found a few times. The chain is built from TRBV4-3 and TRBJ2-3, with 12 bases lining up with TRBD2. With V trimmed by 3 bases and J by 3 bases, 4 bases remained unmatched. Germline V lookup: CDR1 LGHNA, CDR2 YSLEER. The CDR3 is 16 amino acids. CDR3 amino acids: CASSHPGTSGTDTQYF. The CDR3 region has the DNA TGCGCCAGCAGCCATCCCGGGACTAGCGGGACAGATACGCAGTATTTT.

The genes are TRBV3-1 (or the pseudogene TRBV3-2) and TRBJ2-7; 10 positions match TRBD1. CDR3 size: 19 residues. From germline, CDR1 is LGHDT and CDR2 YNNKEL (reference sequence). V lost 4 bases and J lost 4; bases outside the gene matches: 19. CDR3 protein: CASSLNRLGQGKFRYEQYF. The CDR3 DNA follows: TGTGCCAGCAGCCTGAATAGACTGGGACAGGGGAAGTTCAGATACGAGCAGTACTTC.

This rearrangement joins TRBV6-5 to TRBJ1-2; no firm D call. In germline, CDR1 is MNHEY, CDR2 SVGAGI. The CDR3 covers 14 residues. Trimming cost V 0 bases and J 3 bases, with 8 bases left between them. Written as DNA, the CDR3 is TGTGCCAGCAGTTACTCGTCCGGGTACTATGGCTACACCTTC. This sequence encodes CASSYSSGYYGYTF.

This clone was counted once. The V and J genes are TRBV7-2 and TRBJ1-6, with 9 nucleotides matching TRBD1. The V and J ends lost 5 bases and 7 bases, in that order; junction bases with no gene match: 6. This CDR3 region has 15 residues. Germline loops: CDR1 SGHTA, CDR2 FQGNSA. CDR3 residues: CASSPGTGRNSPLHF. In DNA, the CDR3 is TGTGCCAGCAGCCCCGGGACAGGGCGGAATTCACCCCTCCACTTT.

This chain uses TRBV6-2 or TRBV6-3 with TRBJ2-2; 8 nucleotides line up with TRBD2. Unmatched junction bases numbered 4, after V lost 6 bases and J lost 1 base. The CDR3 extends over 15 amino acids. Germline V gene data show CDR1 as MNHEY and CDR2 as SVGEGT. This CDR3 is CASSLAGRNTGELFF. CDR3 DNA sequence: TGTGCCAGCAGCCTAGCGGGCCGGAACACCGGGGAGCTGTTTTTT.

CDR3 in amino acids: CATSDLSAGGRETQYF. CDR3 DNA: TGTGCCACCAGTGATTTGTCTGCAGGGGGCCGAGAGACCCAGTACTTC. The chain combines TRBV24-1 with TRBJ2-5, with 8 bases aligning to TRBD1. This CDR3 comprises 16 residues. V trimming: 0 bases; J trimming: 4 bases; junction bases outside the gene matches: 6. Germline V CDR1 and CDR2: KGHDR, SFDVKD.